Given below is one T cell receptor (beta chain) in context. The antigen is undetermined. The PCR ran on 60 Vbeta and 13 Jbeta primers. Sequencing used immunoSEQ multiplex PCR; TCRdb keeps in-frame clones, though not all of them. Of about 150,000 clones listed, roughly 85% are singletons. The sample is drawn from a study of cytomegalovirus exposure and HLA in healthy donors. Findings and caveats of the study: Reports state that TCR beta sequences accurately predicted most subjects' HLA-A and HLA-B alleles.

CDR1 and CDR2 (germline): LNHDA, SQIVND (reference sequence). Trimming pared 6 bases from V and 5 bases from J, leaving 11 bases between. The CDR3 consists of 13 residues. Material: PBMCs. The clonotype originates from a woman in her 30s in good health and CMV-seronegative. The gene calls are TRBV19 and TRBJ1-5; possible D gene TRBD1, 6 bases. The CDR3 is CASSDRLDQPQHF. The CDR3 bases are TGTGCCAGTAGCGACAGGTTAGATCAGCCCCAGCATTTT.